This T cell receptor beta chain was identified in a study of shared clonotypes between healthy human individuals. The germline gives CDR1 MDHEN, CDR2 SYDVKM. The V end was cut by 6 bases, the J end by 1 base, with 13 bases between. The CDR3 sequence is 14 residues long. The assay was immunoSEQ multiplex PCR, and TCRdb's table has in-frame clones only and misses some. The sample contains about 2.1 million clones, 93% of which appear only once. This clone showed up just once. Its antigen is not identified. Study-wide results and limits: Clonotype sharing among the donors was expected to vary with sequencing depth. Despite large depth, sorted-subset datasets appeared incompletely sequenced.

Positively selected for CCR7, the CD45RO-negative cells used as naive CD8 cells excluded terminally differentiated effector memory CD45RA+ cells. Sequencing used naive CD8+ T cells from PBMCs. J is TRBJ2-7 and V is TRBV28; no clear D gene. The receptor comes from a man younger than 35 in good health. Some clones in this sample may be carry-over from other donors' samples. CDR3 region: CASRYTDGSYEQYF. CDR3 nucleotides: TGTGCCAGCAGGTACACGGACGGATCCTACGAGCAGTACTTC.